A single sample gave rise to the 4 T cell receptor beta chains below, sequenced in a study of T-cell reconstitution after alpha-beta-depleted transplantation in children. Unique molecular identifiers were incorporated during preparation of the TCRbeta library. MiXCR, run by TCRdb on the PCR reads, gives a single entry per CDR3 protein. The data contain hundreds of thousands of distinct CDR3 sequences, approximately 17% of them singletons. The sample was PBMCs, mostly from graft donor cells, taken 360 days after TCRalphabeta/CD19-depleted stem cell transplant. These receptors all come from a male patient aged 2-9 years who had a stem cell transplant for acute lymphoblastic leukemia, so the T cells may come from the graft donor.

This clonotype has a handful of counts. CDR3 bases: TGCAGTGCGGGTCTAGCGCCCTCGGACAATGAGCAGTTCTTC. This sequence encodes CSAGLAPSDNEQFF. The chain couples TRBV20-1 to TRBJ2-1, with a tentative D call TRBD2 (6 bases). Trimming left V 6 bases short and J 5 bases short, with 17 bases between. The CDR3 has 14 amino acids. Germline V gene data show CDR1 as DFQATT and CDR2 as SNEGSKA (reference sequence).

This clonotype has at least ten counts. Its ends do not fully match the called genes, so a read error is possible. The genes are TRBV5-1 and TRBJ2-5, with TRBD2 as a possible D gene (6 bases). This CDR3 spans 15 amino acids. Germline CDR1 SGHRS, CDR2 YFSETQ. Here the CDR3 reads CASRTLRDSQEAQYF. The CDR3 DNA reads TGCGCCAGCAGAACTCTCCGGGACTCCCAAGAGGCCCAGTACTTC.

This chain uses TRBV10-2 with TRBJ1-3, with TRBD1 matching over 8 bases. This CDR3 has 18 amino acids. CDR1 and CDR2 (germline): WSHSY, SAAADI. Trimming removed 7 bases from V and 3 bases from J; junction bases left unmatched: 17. Here the CDR3 DNA reads TGCGCCAGCATTCAAAACTACCCGGACAGGGTGGTTGGAAACACCATATATTTT. Protein: CASIQNYPDRVVGNTIYF.

This clonotype was detected only a few times. For the CDR3, the DNA is TGTGCCAGCAGGCCAACTAGCGGGGGGGAAGAGACCCAGTACTTC. This translates into CASRPTSGGEETQYF. The V call is TRBV6-2 or TRBV6-3, the J call TRBJ2-5; TRBD2 aligns across 13 bases. Per germline, CDR1 MNHEY and CDR2 SVGEGT. The CDR3 length is 15 residues. V shed 6 bases and J 3 bases; nucleotides not matched to a gene: 4.